These 2 T cell receptor beta chains were all obtained from the same sample, sequenced in a study of blood T cell repertoires in COVID-19. Method: immunoSEQ multiplex PCR; TCRdb's copy keeps in-frame clones and lacks some. This sample has about 280,000 clones, with approximately 85% found just once. The sequenced sample consisted of peripheral blood. The source is a man aged 18 to 30 with active or convalescent COVID-19.

The chain employs TRBV10-3 and TRBJ2-6, with TRBD1 matching over 9 bases. V was pared by 6 bases and J by 0 bases, with 6 bases of the junction left unmatched. CDR1 is ENHRY and CDR2 is SYGVKD in the germline V gene. The CDR3 sequence is 17 residues long. CDR3 amino acids: CAIRAWDRDSGANVLTF. DNA for the CDR3: TGTGCCATCAGGGCGTGGGACAGGGACTCTGGGGCCAACGTCCTGACTTTC.

The chain links TRBV9 to TRBJ1-2, with 7 bases that match TRBD1. Germline assignment: CDR1 SGDLS and CDR2 YYNGEE. Trimming at V came to 4 bases and at J to 4 bases, leaving 13 bases not matched to a gene. The CDR3 extends over 16 amino acids. CDR3 region: CASSPGQRPFSYGYTF. In DNA form, the CDR3 reads TGTGCCAGCAGCCCGGGACAGCGGCCCTTCTCCTATGGCTACACCTTC.